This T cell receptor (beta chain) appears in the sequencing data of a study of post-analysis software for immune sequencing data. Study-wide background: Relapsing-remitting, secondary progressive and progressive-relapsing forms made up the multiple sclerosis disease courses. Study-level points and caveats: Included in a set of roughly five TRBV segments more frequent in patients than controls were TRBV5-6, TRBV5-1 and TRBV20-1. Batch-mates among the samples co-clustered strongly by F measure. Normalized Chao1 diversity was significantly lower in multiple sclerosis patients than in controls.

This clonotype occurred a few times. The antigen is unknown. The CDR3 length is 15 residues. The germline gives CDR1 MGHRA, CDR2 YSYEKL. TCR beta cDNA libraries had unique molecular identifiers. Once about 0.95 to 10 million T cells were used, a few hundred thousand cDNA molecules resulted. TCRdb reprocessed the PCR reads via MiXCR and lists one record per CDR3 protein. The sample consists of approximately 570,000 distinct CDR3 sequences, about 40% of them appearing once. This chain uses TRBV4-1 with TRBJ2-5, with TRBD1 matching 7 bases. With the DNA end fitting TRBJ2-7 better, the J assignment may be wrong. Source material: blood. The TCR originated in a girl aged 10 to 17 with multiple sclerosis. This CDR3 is CASSLRQGSFYEQYF. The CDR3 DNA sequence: TGCGCCAGCAGCCTCCGACAGGGATCGTTCTACGAGCAGTACTTC.